Below, 32 T cell receptor beta chains from the same sample are listed, as sequenced in a study of blood T cell repertoires in COVID-19. Profiling relied on immunoSEQ multiplex PCR, and the TCRdb table lists in-frame clones only, not all of them. This table has about 100,000 clones, roughly 90% appearing once. Sequencing was carried out using peripheral blood. The receptor set was obtained from a man aged 55 to 70 with acute or convalescent COVID-19.

The chain combines TRBV2 with TRBJ2-1; D gene ambiguous. CDR1 is SNHLY and CDR2 is FYNNEI in the germline V gene. Trimming took 8 bases from V and 6 from J, leaving 17 bases between them. The CDR3 has 14 residues. The DNA for the CDR3 is TGTGCCAGCGGGTTAGCAGTTACGGGCAATGAGCAGTTCTTC. Translation gives CASGLAVTGNEQFF.

Only a few counts were recorded for this clone. The rearrangement uses TRBV6-5 and TRBJ2-1, with a possible D match to TRBD1 (6 bases). Germline CDR1 is MNHEY and CDR2 is SVGAGI. The CDR3 has 14 amino acids. Trimming shortened V by 6 bases and J by 8 bases, and 17 bases separated the two germline ends. CDR3 sequence: CASSPGQLSDEQFF. CDR3 DNA: TGTGCCAGCAGCCCAGGACAGCTGTCGGATGAGCAGTTCTTC.

The V gene is TRBV5-1, the J gene TRBJ2-7; D uncertain. The V end lost 4 bases, the J end lost 3 bases, and 20 bases lay between the germline ends. CDR3 length: 16 residues. The germline V gene encodes CDR1 SGHRS and CDR2 YFSETQ. CDR3: CASSPPSARSLYEQYF. CDR3 DNA sequence: TGCGCCAGCAGCCCCCCGTCGGCACGGAGCCTCTACGAGCAGTACTTC.

The chain recombines TRBV6-6 with TRBJ2-7, with 8 positions matching TRBD1. The germline CDR1 and CDR2 sequences are MNHNY and SVGAGI (reference sequence). The CDR3 extends over 14 amino acids. V lost 5 bases and J lost 3; bases outside the gene matches: 6. CDR3 bases: TGTGCCAGCAGTCCCGAGGGACAGGTCTACGAGCAGTACTTC. It yields the protein CASSPEGQVYEQYF.

The chain couples TRBV19 to TRBJ2-3; TRBD1 matches 10 bases. Germline trimming cut 9 bases from V and 5 bases from J; bases unmatched to any gene: 5. The CDR3 extends over 13 amino acids. Germline values: CDR1 LNHDA, CDR2 SQIVND (reference sequence). In DNA form, the CDR3 reads TGTGCCAGCCGGGACAGGGGAGTAGATACGCAGTATTTT. The encoded protein is CASRDRGVDTQYF.

The gene calls are TRBV24-1 and TRBJ2-5; D is possibly TRBD2 (6 bases). The germline V and J ends were trimmed by 3 bases and 2 bases, with 12 bases remaining between them. Germline lookup yields CDR1 KGHDR and CDR2 SFDVKD. The length of the CDR3 is 15 residues. CDR3 in DNA: TGTGCCACCAGTGATAGGGCGGGGTTTCAAGAGACCCAGTACTTC. The encoded protein is CATSDRAGFQETQYF.

This chain joins TRBV2 and TRBJ2-1, with TRBD2 matching 7 bases. CDR3 length: 12 residues. Germline loops: CDR1 SNHLY, CDR2 FYNNEI. V trimming: 4 bases; J trimming: 6 bases; junction bases outside the gene matches: 0. The CDR3 coding sequence is TGTGCCAGCAGTGCGGGGGGCAATGAGCAGTTCTTC. Translated: CASSAGGNEQFF.

V is TRBV19 and J is TRBJ2-7; 12 bases are a match to TRBD1. The V gene's germline CDR1 is LNHDA and CDR2 SQIVND (reference sequence). The CDR3 is made up of 13 amino acids. Trimming cost V 5 bases and J 6 bases; bases outside gene matches: 2. CDR3 loop: CASSGTGGGEQYF. The CDR3 DNA reads TGTGCCAGTAGTGGGACAGGGGGCGGCGAGCAGTACTTC.

The rearrangement uses TRBV19 and TRBJ1-4; no clear D gene. Trimming removed 0 bases at V and 7 bases at J, with 12 bases between. The CDR3 covers 15 residues. Per germline, CDR1 LNHDA and CDR2 SQIVND (reference sequence). The CDR3 bases are TGTGCCAGTAGTATAGAGAGGGCCGTCGGTGAAAAACTGTTTTTT. It encodes CASSIERAVGEKLFF.

The chain links TRBV9 to TRBJ1-1; D not resolved. V lost 0 bases to trimming and J lost 4 bases, with 7 bases between them. Germline values: CDR1 SGDLS, CDR2 YYNGEE. CDR3 length: 13 residues. CDR3 amino acids: CASSVDGSTEAFF. CDR3 nucleotides: TGTGCCAGCAGCGTAGACGGGTCCACTGAAGCTTTCTTT.

The chain is built from TRBV3-1 (or the pseudogene TRBV3-2) and TRBJ1-3; the match to TRBD1 covers 7 bases. The CDR3 extends over 17 amino acids. Losses at the gene ends were 1 base for V and 1 base for J; bases not matched to a gene: 7. The germline gives CDR1 LGHDT, CDR2 YNNKEL (reference sequence). CDR3 residues: CASSQGFTGASGNTIYF. In nucleotides, the CDR3 is TGTGCCAGCAGCCAAGGATTCACAGGGGCATCTGGAAACACCATATATTTT.

The V and J genes are TRBV11-2 and TRBJ2-6; perhaps TRBD1 as D (5 bases). There are 16 residues in the CDR3. The germline V and J ends were trimmed by 1 base and 2 bases, with 9 bases remaining between them. CDR1 is SGHAT, CDR2 FQNNGV, per germline. The CDR3 region is CASSLVAGPGANVLTF. The CDR3, as DNA: TGTGCCAGCAGCTTAGTGGCAGGGCCTGGGGCCAACGTCCTGACTTTC.

This clone was detected once. The V gene is TRBV5-1, the J gene TRBJ1-6; D gene uncertain. Germline values: CDR1 SGHRS, CDR2 YFSETQ. Trimming took 4 bases from V and 10 from J, leaving 9 bases between them. The CDR3 has 12 amino acids. The CDR3 nucleotides read TGCGCCAGCAGCCCCGACGGGTCACCCCTCCACTTT. Amino acids: CASSPDGSPLHF. Based on the CDR3 plus reference TRBV5-1 and TRBJ1-6, the full variable domain is KAGVTQTPRYLIKTRGQQVTLSCSPISGHRSVSWYQQTPGQGLQFLFEYFSETQRNKGNFPGRFSGRQFSNSRSEMNVSTLELGDSALYLCASSPDGSPLHFGNGTRLTVT.

CDR3 in amino acids: CASSYPKGTSGGHEQFF. In nucleotides, the CDR3 is TGTGCCAGCAGTTACCCCAAGGGGACTAGCGGGGGCCATGAGCAGTTCTTC. The chain joins TRBV6-2 or TRBV6-3 to TRBJ2-1; 14 nucleotides agree with TRBD2. With V trimmed by 2 bases and J by 8 bases, 8 bases remained unmatched. CDR1 and CDR2 (germline): MNHEY, SVGEGT. The CDR3 covers 17 residues.

This clone occurred a few times. This chain links TRBV18 with TRBJ1-2; TRBD1 matches at 8 bases. CDR1 and CDR2 (germline): KGHSH, LQKENI. The J segment lost 4 bases and the V segment lost 2 bases, leaving 6 bases of the junction unmatched. The CDR3 extends over 15 amino acids. CDR3: CASSPSGGDGYGYTF. For the CDR3, the DNA is TGTGCCAGCTCACCATCAGGGGGCGACGGCTATGGCTACACCTTC.

This chain links TRBV3-1 (or the pseudogene TRBV3-2) with TRBJ2-5, with 12 positions matching TRBD2. Per the germline V gene, CDR1 is LGHDT and CDR2 is YNNKEL (reference sequence). The CDR3 is made up of 15 amino acids. V dropped 0 bases and J dropped 7; count of bases not matched to a gene: 3. CDR3 sequence reads: CASSQETSGRRTQYF. In DNA form, the CDR3 reads TGTGCCAGCAGCCAAGAAACTAGCGGGAGGCGGACCCAGTACTTC.

The chain employs TRBV5-1 and TRBJ2-7; 8 bases line up with TRBD1. The CDR3 sequence is 13 residues long. Germline CDR1 and CDR2: SGHRS and YFSETQ. With 6 bases clipped from V and 5 bases from J, the junction kept 7 bases outside the gene matches. The CDR3 region is CASNGQGSHEQYF. The CDR3 DNA reads as TGCGCCAGCAACGGACAGGGTAGCCACGAGCAGTACTTC.

This clone was observed a few times. This sequence joins TRBV6-2 or TRBV6-3 and TRBJ1-1; the D is unclear. Germline CDR1 and CDR2: MNHEY and SVGEGT. The ends were cut back, 2 bases at V and 2 bases at J, with 6 bases in the middle. The CDR3 has 13 amino acids. Here the CDR3 reads CASSYSVNTEAFF. CDR3 DNA sequence: TGTGCCAGCAGTTACAGCGTTAACACTGAAGCTTTCTTT.

The J gene is TRBJ2-7, the V gene TRBV24-1; TRBD2 matches at 11 bases. J lost 5 bases, V lost 5 bases, and 19 bases had no gene match. CDR1 and CDR2 from the germline V gene are KGHDR and SFDVKD. The CDR3 is made up of 19 amino acids. This CDR3 is CATSALQGIAGGPRHEQYF. In DNA form, the CDR3 reads TGTGCCACCAGTGCCCTACAGGGGATAGCGGGAGGGCCTCGCCACGAGCAGTACTTC.

CDR3 nucleotide sequence: TGTGCCAGCAGCTTAGCGGGAGTCCAAGAGACCCAGTACTTC. Translation gives CASSLAGVQETQYF. The chain links TRBV7-2 to TRBJ2-5; perhaps TRBD2 as D (5 bases). This CDR3 has 14 amino acids. V was pared by 0 bases and J by 1 base, with 6 bases between. From germline, CDR1 is SGHTA and CDR2 FQGNSA.

This chain uses TRBV18 with TRBJ1-3; D gene ambiguous. The V end lost 3 bases, the J end lost 1 base, and 4 bases lay between the germline ends. Germline V gene lookup returns CDR1 KGHSH and CDR2 LQKENI. The length of the CDR3 is 13 residues. The CDR3 bases are TGTGCCAGCTCACCGGAGTCTGGAAACACCATATATTTT. It codes for CASSPESGNTIYF.

The genes are TRBV25-1 and TRBJ2-1; TRBD2 agrees at 12 bases. Germline CDR1 is MGHDK and CDR2 is SYGVNS. The CDR3 has 15 amino acids. The junction had 4 bases not matched to a gene; V was cut back by 8 bases and J by 2 bases. In DNA form, the CDR3 reads TGTGCCAGCCGAGGACTAGCGGGAACCTACAATGAGCAGTTCTTC. This codes for CASRGLAGTYNEQFF.

The chain employs TRBV14 and TRBJ2-7, with TRBD1 matching over 7 bases. The V segment lost 7 bases and the J segment 4 bases; nucleotides outside the gene matches: 16. This CDR3 has 16 residues. Germline V gene sequence: CDR1 SGHDN, CDR2 FVKESK. CDR3 sequence reads: CASISARQGAMYEQYF. DNA for the CDR3: TGTGCCAGCATCTCCGCCCGACAGGGTGCAATGTACGAGCAGTACTTC.

This clone was counted at least ten times. This chain joins TRBV7-2 and TRBJ1-4; D uncertain. There are 13 residues in the CDR3. Trimming cost V 1 base and J 5 bases, with 5 bases left between them. Germline CDR1 is SGHTA and CDR2 is FQGNSA. The CDR3 sequence: CASSLDPNEKLFF. The DNA for the CDR3 is TGTGCCAGCAGCTTAGATCCGAATGAAAAACTGTTTTTT.

The V gene is TRBV27, the J gene TRBJ2-5, with 12 bases fitting TRBD2. CDR3 size: 16 residues. The V segment lost 2 bases and the J segment 1 base; nucleotides outside the gene matches: 2. Germline V CDR1 and CDR2: MNHEY, SMNVEV (reference sequence). CDR3 nucleotides: TGTGCCAGCAGTTTACTAGCGGGAGGGCCCCAAGAGACCCAGTACTTC. Its translation is CASSLLAGGPQETQYF.

V is TRBV24-1 and J is TRBJ1-2; 8 bases match TRBD1. The CDR3 consists of 14 residues. Germline CDR1 reads KGHDR; CDR2 reads SFDVKD. V trimming: 2 bases; J trimming: 4 bases; junction bases outside the gene matches: 2. CDR3 bases: TGTGCCACCAGTGATTGGACAGGGAGCTATGGCTACACCTTC. Its translation: CATSDWTGSYGYTF.

This chain connects TRBV30 to TRBJ1-4; D not certain. CDR1 is GTSNPN and CDR2 is SVGIG in the germline V gene (reference sequence). The CDR3 has 17 amino acids. V dropped 3 bases and J dropped 4 bases, with 21 bases sitting between them. Written as DNA, the CDR3 is TGTGCCTGGAGCCAATCGCAGGCCCGAGCCTTTAATGAAAAACTGTTTTTT. It codes for CAWSQSQARAFNEKLFF.

V usage is TRBV19 and J usage is TRBJ1-1, with 9 bases aligning to TRBD1. This CDR3 comprises 14 residues. Germline V gives CDR1 LNHDA, CDR2 SQIVND (reference sequence). V lost 6 bases and J lost 2; bases outside the gene matches: 4. The CDR3 sequence: CASRIQGANTEAFF. The CDR3 region has the DNA TGTGCCAGTAGGATACAGGGGGCTAACACTGAAGCTTTCTTT. Looking up the rest from reference TRBV19 and TRBJ1-1 gives the full variable domain: DGGITQSPKYLFRKEGQNVTLSCEQNLNHDAMYWYRQDPGQGLRLIYYSQIVNDFQKGDIAEGYSVSREKKESFPLTVTSAQKNPTAFYLCASRIQGANTEAFFGQGTRLTVV.

The CDR3 DNA reads TGTGCCAGCAGTTACAGGGACACTGAAGCTTTCTTT. The encoded protein is CASSYRDTEAFF. The chain combines TRBV12-3 or TRBV12-4 with TRBJ1-1; D is possibly TRBD1 (6 bases). V lost 4 bases, J lost 3 bases, and 6 bases lay in between. CDR3 length equals 12 residues.

J is TRBJ2-7 and V is TRBV2; 9 bases agree with TRBD1. Per the germline V gene, CDR1 is SNHLY and CDR2 is FYNNEI. V dropped 8 bases and J dropped 1; count of bases not matched to a gene: 6. This CDR3 comprises 14 residues. CDR3 residues: CASGKDRGSYEQYF. CDR3 DNA sequence: TGTGCCAGCGGCAAGGACAGGGGTTCCTACGAGCAGTACTTC.

The chain links TRBV24-1 to TRBJ2-3; TRBD1 is a possible D gene (5 bases). The CDR3 is made up of 14 amino acids. V was cut by 4 bases and J by 4 bases, with 11 bases left in between. CDR1 is KGHDR, CDR2 SFDVKD, per germline. The CDR3 coding sequence is TGTGCCACCAGTGACGTTCTAGGGGCAGATACGCAGTATTTT. Encoded protein: CATSDVLGADTQYF.

V is TRBV9 and J is TRBJ1-2; 9 nucleotides match TRBD1. V lost 3 bases and J lost 2; bases outside the gene matches: 8. The CDR3 totals 16 residues. Germline values: CDR1 SGDLS, CDR2 YYNGEE. CDR3 sequence: CASSAEDRGVNYGYTF. Written as DNA, the CDR3 is TGTGCCAGCAGCGCTGAGGACAGGGGAGTGAACTATGGCTACACCTTC.